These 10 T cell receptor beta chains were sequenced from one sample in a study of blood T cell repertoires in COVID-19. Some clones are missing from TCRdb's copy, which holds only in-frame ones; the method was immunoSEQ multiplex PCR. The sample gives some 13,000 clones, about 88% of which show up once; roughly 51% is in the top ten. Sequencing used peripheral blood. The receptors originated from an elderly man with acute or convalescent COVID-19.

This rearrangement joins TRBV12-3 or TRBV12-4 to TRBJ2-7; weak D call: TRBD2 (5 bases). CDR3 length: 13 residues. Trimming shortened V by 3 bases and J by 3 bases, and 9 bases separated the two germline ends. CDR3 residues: CASSFTTSYEQYF. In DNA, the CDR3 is TGTGCCAGCAGTTTTACAACTAGCTACGAGCAGTACTTC.

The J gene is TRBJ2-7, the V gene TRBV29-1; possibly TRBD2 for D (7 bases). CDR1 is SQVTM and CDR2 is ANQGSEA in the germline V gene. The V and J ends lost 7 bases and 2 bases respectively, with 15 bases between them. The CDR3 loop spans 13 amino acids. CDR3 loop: CSAWRGGAYEQYF. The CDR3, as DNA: TGCAGCGCTTGGAGGGGGGGGGCCTACGAGCAGTACTTC.

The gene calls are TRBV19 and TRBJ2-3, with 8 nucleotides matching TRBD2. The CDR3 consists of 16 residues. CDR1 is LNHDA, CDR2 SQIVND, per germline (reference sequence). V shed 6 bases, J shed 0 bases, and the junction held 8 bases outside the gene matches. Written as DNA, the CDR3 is TGTGCCAGTAGGTATAGCGGGACGCCTAGCACAGATACGCAGTATTTT. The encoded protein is CASRYSGTPSTDTQYF.

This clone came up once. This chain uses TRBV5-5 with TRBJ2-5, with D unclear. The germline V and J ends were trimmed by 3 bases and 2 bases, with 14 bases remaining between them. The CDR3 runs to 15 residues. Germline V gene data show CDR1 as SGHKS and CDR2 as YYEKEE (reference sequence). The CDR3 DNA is TGTGCCAGCAGCTGGTCCGACACAAATCAAGAGACCCAGTACTTC. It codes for CASSWSDTNQETQYF.

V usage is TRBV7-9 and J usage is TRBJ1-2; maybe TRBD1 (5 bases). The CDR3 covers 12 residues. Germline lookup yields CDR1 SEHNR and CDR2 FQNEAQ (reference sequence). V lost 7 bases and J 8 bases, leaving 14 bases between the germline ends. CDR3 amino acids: CASTVRAGGYTF. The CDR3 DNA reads TGTGCCAGCACGGTCAGGGCGGGAGGCTACACCTTC.

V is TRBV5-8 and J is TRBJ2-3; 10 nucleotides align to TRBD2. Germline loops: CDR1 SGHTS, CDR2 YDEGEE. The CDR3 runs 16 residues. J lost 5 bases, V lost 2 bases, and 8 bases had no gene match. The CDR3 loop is CASSFWPRLAGDTQYF. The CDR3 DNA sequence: TGTGCCAGCAGCTTCTGGCCACGACTAGCGGGAGATACGCAGTATTTT.

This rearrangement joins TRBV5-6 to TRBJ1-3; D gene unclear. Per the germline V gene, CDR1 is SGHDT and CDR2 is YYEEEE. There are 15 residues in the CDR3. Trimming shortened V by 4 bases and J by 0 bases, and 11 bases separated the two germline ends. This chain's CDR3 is CASSLGIISGNTIYF. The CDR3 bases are TGTGCCAGCAGCCTAGGAATCATCTCTGGAAACACCATATATTTT.

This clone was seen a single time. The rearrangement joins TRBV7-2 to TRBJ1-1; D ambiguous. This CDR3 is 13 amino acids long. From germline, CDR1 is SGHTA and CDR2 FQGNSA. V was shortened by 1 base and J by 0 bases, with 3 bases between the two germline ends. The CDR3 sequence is CASSLVVNTEAFF. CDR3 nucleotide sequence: TGTGCCAGCAGCTTAGTAGTGAACACTGAAGCTTTCTTT.

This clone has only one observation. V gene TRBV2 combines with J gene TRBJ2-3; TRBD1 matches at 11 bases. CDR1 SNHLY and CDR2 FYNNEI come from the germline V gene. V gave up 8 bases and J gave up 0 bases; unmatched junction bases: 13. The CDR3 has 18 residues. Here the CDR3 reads CASGPGQGVSGSTDTQYF. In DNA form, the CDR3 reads TGTGCCAGCGGTCCGGGACAGGGGGTTAGCGGGAGCACAGATACGCAGTATTTT.

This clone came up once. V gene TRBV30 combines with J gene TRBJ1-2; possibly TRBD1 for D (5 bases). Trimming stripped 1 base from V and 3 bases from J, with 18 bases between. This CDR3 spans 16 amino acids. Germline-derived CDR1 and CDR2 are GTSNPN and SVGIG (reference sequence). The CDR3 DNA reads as TGTGCCTGGAGTGCCGGGGGAGGACCTTCCTACTATGGCTACACCTTC. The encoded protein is CAWSAGGGPSYYGYTF.